Below are 20 T cell receptor beta chains sequenced from a single sample in a study of T cells in localized non-small cell lung cancer. Libraries were prepared by immunoSEQ multiplex PCR; TCRdb keeps only in-frame clonotypes and omits some of them. The table lists tens of thousands of clones, about 86% of them singletons, with roughly 4.8% in the top ten. The sequences come from PBMCs, collected before any cancer treatment. The receptors derive from a man between 40 and 75 years old with stage II lung adenocarcinoma.

This chain links TRBV6-1 with TRBJ2-7; no definite D call. The CDR3 sequence is 12 residues long. Trimming shortened V by 4 bases and J by 6 bases, and 10 bases separated the two germline ends. CDR1 and CDR2 (germline): MNHNS, SASEGT. In DNA, the CDR3 is TGTGCCAGCAGTGTCGTGGGTGGCGAGCAGTACTTC. Protein: CASSVVGGEQYF.

This clone has only a few counts. The J gene is TRBJ1-6, the V gene TRBV6-1; possible D gene TRBD1, 6 bases. The germline CDR1 and CDR2 sequences are MNHNS and SASEGT. The CDR3 contains 13 residues. V was pared by 11 bases and J by 4 bases, with 12 bases between. The CDR3 DNA sequence: TGTGCCGTTTCCGGGACATATAATTCACCCCTCCACTTT. Its protein product is CAVSGTYNSPLHF.

The V and J genes are TRBV19 and TRBJ1-2, with a possible D match to TRBD1 (5 bases). V dropped 5 bases and J dropped 8 bases, with 15 bases sitting between them. CDR1 and CDR2 from the germline V gene are LNHDA and SQIVND (reference sequence). There are 13 residues in the CDR3. The CDR3 reads CASSVGTAEGYTF. The CDR3 DNA reads TGTGCCAGTAGTGTCGGGACCGCGGAAGGCTACACCTTC.

The chain links TRBV7-9 to TRBJ2-1; D unresolved. This CDR3 is 13 amino acids long. Germline assignment: CDR1 SEHNR and CDR2 FQNEAQ (reference sequence). Trimming left V 2 bases short and J 12 bases short, with 14 bases between. This CDR3 reads CASSLILDGGQFF. The CDR3 nucleotides read TGTGCCAGCAGCTTAATTTTAGACGGTGGGCAGTTCTTC. Full variable domain (rest looked up from reference TRBV7-9 and TRBJ2-1): DTGVSQNPRHKITKRGQNVTFRCDPISEHNRLYWYRQTLGQGPEFLTYFQNEAQLEKSRLLSDRFSAERPKGSFSTLEIQRTEQGDSAMYLCASSLILDGGQFFGPGTRLTVL.

This chain links TRBV19 with TRBJ2-1; 12 bases match TRBD2. With 7 bases clipped from V and 9 bases from J, the junction kept 7 bases outside the gene matches. Looked up from germline, CDR1 is LNHDA and CDR2 is SQIVND (reference sequence). The CDR3 contains 14 residues. This chain's CDR3 is CASMPSGRVGEQFF. Written as DNA, the CDR3 is TGTGCCAGTATGCCTAGCGGGAGGGTTGGTGAGCAGTTCTTC.

This chain joins TRBV5-8 and TRBJ1-1; 7 bases map to TRBD1. V was clipped by 5 bases and J by 1 base; unmatched bases: 14. CDR1 is SGHTS and CDR2 is YDEGEE in the germline V gene. The CDR3 has 17 residues. The CDR3 sequence is CASSSLVWAGGNTEAFF. The CDR3 coding sequence is TGTGCCAGCAGTTCGCTTGTGTGGGCAGGGGGGAACACTGAAGCTTTCTTT.

The chain is built from TRBV2 and TRBJ2-3; TRBD2 matches at 9 bases. CDR1 SNHLY and CDR2 FYNNEI come from the germline V gene. This CDR3 region has 14 residues. J gave up 8 bases and V 7 bases, and 10 bases lay outside the gene matches. The CDR3 nucleotides read TGTGCCAGCAACATAGCGGGAGCAGTGGCTACGCAGTATTTT. Translated: CASNIAGAVATQYF.

The genes are TRBV7-9 and TRBJ1-1, with D possibly TRBD1 on 5 matching bases. V was clipped by 5 bases and J by 4 bases, with 11 bases between them. The germline gives CDR1 SEHNR, CDR2 FQNEAQ (reference sequence). This CDR3 spans 13 amino acids. CDR3 amino acids: CASSPSGGTEAFF. The DNA for the CDR3 is TGTGCCAGCAGCCCTAGTGGGGGCACTGAAGCTTTCTTT. The whole variable domain, filled in from reference TRBV7-9 and TRBJ1-1, reads DTGVSQNPRHKITKRGQNVTFRCDPISEHNRLYWYRQTLGQGPEFLTYFQNEAQLEKSRLLSDRFSAERPKGSFSTLEIQRTEQGDSAMYLCASSPSGGTEAFFGQGTRLTVV.

This clone was counted a single time. V usage is TRBV6-5 and J usage is TRBJ2-5; D uncertain. From germline, CDR1 is MNHEY and CDR2 SVGAGI. Trimming pared 0 bases from V and 4 bases from J, leaving 9 bases between. The CDR3 spans 14 residues. CDR3 in DNA: TGTGCCAGCAGTTACTCGACGGTCCCAGAGACCCAGTACTTC. Encoded protein: CASSYSTVPETQYF.

The rearrangement joins TRBV7-9 to TRBJ1-2; a weak D match, TRBD1 (5 bases). Germline loops: CDR1 SEHNR, CDR2 FQNEAQ (reference sequence). The CDR3 length is 17 residues. V shed 7 bases and J shed 0 bases, with 21 bases lying between them. The CDR3 bases are TGTGCCAGCATTCCTGTGTGGGGACTGGAAGCTAACTATGGCTACACCTTC. As protein: CASIPVWGLEANYGYTF.

The J gene is TRBJ2-5, the V gene TRBV9; no reliable D call. The germline V and J ends were trimmed by 1 base and 5 bases, with 9 bases remaining between them. The V gene's germline CDR1 is SGDLS and CDR2 YYNGEE. CDR3 length: 13 amino acids. This CDR3 reads CASSVLGLETQYF. Here the CDR3 DNA reads TGTGCCAGCAGCGTATTGGGTTTGGAGACCCAGTACTTC.

The genes are TRBV23-1 and TRBJ2-5, with 7 bases lining up with TRBD2. TRBV23-1 has ORF status, its function being uncertain. With 0 bases clipped from V and 5 bases from J, the junction kept 12 bases outside the gene matches. CDR3 length: 17 amino acids. Here the CDR3 reads CASSQSGGEDLWETQYF. The CDR3, as DNA: TGCGCCAGCAGTCAATCGGGAGGGGAAGACCTCTGGGAGACCCAGTACTTC.

V usage is TRBV4-2 and J usage is TRBJ2-1; TRBD1 aligns across 9 bases. The CDR3 sequence is 15 residues long. The V and J ends lost 1 base and 8 bases, in that order; junction bases with no gene match: 6. CDR1 LGHNA and CDR2 YNFKEQ come from the germline V gene. For the CDR3, the DNA is TGTGCCAGCAGCCAAGCGGGACAGGGTGCAGATGAGCAGTTCTTC. This sequence encodes CASSQAGQGADEQFF.

The rearrangement joins TRBV28 to TRBJ1-2; 8 bases map to TRBD1. CDR3 length equals 17 residues. V lost 6 bases to trimming and J lost 1 base; unmatched junction nucleotides: 13. Germline CDR1 and CDR2: MDHEN and SYDVKM. The CDR3 DNA sequence: TGTGCCAGCAGAGTAAGGGCCAGGGGGCAAGATAACTATGGCTACACCTTC. It is translated as CASRVRARGQDNYGYTF.

This sequence joins TRBV25-1 and TRBJ1-1; D unresolved. CDR3 size: 13 residues. V was trimmed by 5 bases and J by 1 base, leaving 8 bases between them. Germline values: CDR1 MGHDK, CDR2 SYGVNS. CDR3 sequence (DNA): TGTGCCAGCAGTAGGACGGCGAACACTGAAGCTTTCTTT. It yields the protein CASSRTANTEAFF.

The chain couples TRBV11-1 to TRBJ1-2; tentatively, D is TRBD1 (6 bases). The CDR3 length is 12 residues. V was pared by 5 bases and J by 7 bases, with 11 bases between. Germline V lookup: CDR1 SGHAT, CDR2 FQDESV (reference sequence). The CDR3 coding sequence is TGTGCCAGCAGCCTACAGGGACGTGGCTACACCTTC. Translating it yields CASSLQGRGYTF.

The gene calls are TRBV9 and TRBJ1-4, with a possible D match to TRBD1 (5 bases). Trimming left V 0 bases short and J 6 bases short, with 12 bases between. The CDR3 contains 15 residues. Per germline, CDR1 SGDLS and CDR2 YYNGEE. CDR3 nucleotides: TGTGCCAGCAGCGTAGCGGGGCGGACGTATGAAAAACTGTTTTTT. As protein: CASSVAGRTYEKLFF.

The CDR3 reads CASSFLVSYYEQYF. The CDR3 DNA is TGTGCCAGCAGCTTTTTGGTATCTTACTACGAGCAGTACTTC. The chain uses TRBV13 and TRBJ2-7, with D unresolved. The CDR3 has 14 amino acids. From germline, CDR1 is PRHDT and CDR2 FYEKMQ (reference sequence). V gave up 3 bases and J gave up 3 bases, with 12 bases separating them.

This chain joins TRBV30 and TRBJ1-1; maybe TRBD1 (5 bases). Between the trimmed V and J ends, which lost 4 bases and 7 bases, there was a span of 13 bases. This CDR3 is built from 12 residues. The V gene's germline CDR1 is GTSNPN and CDR2 SVGIG (reference sequence). For the CDR3, the DNA is TGTGCCTGGATCCCATCTGGGGGTGAAGCTTTCTTT. Encoded protein: CAWIPSGGEAFF.

The chain couples TRBV6-5 to TRBJ2-5; perhaps D is TRBD1 or TRBD2 (5 bases each). The CDR3 covers 14 residues. Germline V CDR1 and CDR2: MNHEY, SVGAGI. V was trimmed by 6 bases and J by 5 bases, leaving 16 bases between them. CDR3 in DNA: TGTGCCAGCAGAGACGACCAGGGACGGGAGACCCAGTACTTC. It encodes CASRDDQGRETQYF.